A single sample is the source of the 31 T cell receptor delta chains below, sequenced in a study of Vδ1+ human thymocytes. No antigen has been identified for these receptors. The study, taken as a whole, reports: Thymic TRG and TRD repertoires appeared highly polyclonal.

Extracted RNA was reverse transcribed into cDNA. The CDR3 regions were amplified by multiplex PCR from V-gene primers to a constant-region primer. TCRdb reanalysed the multiplex PCR reads via CATT. The sample records tens of thousands of delta-chain clones, over 13% being singletons. The sample taken for sequencing was Vdelta1+ gamma-delta thymocytes from the thymus. Stated subset: FACS-sorted CD3+ TCRalphabeta- TCRVdelta1+ TCRVdelta2- thymocytes. The receptors originated from a girl under three years old who had congenital heart surgery.

Only a few counts were recorded for this clone. One junction end disagrees with the germline gene, perhaps due to a read error. This sequence joins TRDV1 and TRDJ1; the D is unclear. Germline CDR1 TSWWSYY, CDR2 QGS. The CDR3 consists of 13 residues. CDR3 in DNA: TGTGCTCTTGGGGCTTTCTTTACCGATAAGCTCATCTTT. It is translated as CALGAFFTDKLIF.

The chain has TRDV1 and TRDJ1; the match to TRDD3 covers 11 bases. Germline CDR1 is TSWWSYY and CDR2 is QGS. CDR3 length equals 21 residues. V was pared by 2 bases and J by 4 bases, with 21 bases of the junction left unmatched. The CDR3 nucleotides read TGTGCTCTTGGGGAAGGCCTTCTCATAGGTAGTTGGGGGATACGACTCGATAAACTCATCTTT. Translated: CALGEGLLIGSWGIRLDKLIF.

The chain links TRDV1 to TRDJ1, with a tentative D call TRDD3 (5 bases). This CDR3 is built from 19 residues. Looked up from germline, CDR1 is TSWWSYY and CDR2 is QGS. The V end lost 6 bases, the J end lost 2 bases, and 28 bases lay between the germline ends. CDR3 DNA sequence: TGTGCTCTTGGAGAAGTGGTTGGAGGGGGCCAAGGGGGGACCGATAAACTCATCTTT. Translation gives CALGEVVGGGQGGTDKLIF.

The table lists this clone with a few counts. The V call is TRDV1, the J call TRDJ1; possible D gene TRDD3, 6 bases. CDR1 and CDR2 (germline): TSWWSYY, QGS. V lost 3 bases to trimming and J lost 0 bases, with 20 bases between them. The CDR3 runs 18 residues. The CDR3 DNA reads TGTGCTCTTGGGGACTCTTTCCCAGGGGGGAATAACACCGATAAACTCATCTTT. Amino acid sequence: CALGDSFPGGNNTDKLIF.

This clone has more than one count but fewer than ten. The junction departs from germline at one end; a sequencing error may be responsible. The rearrangement joins TRDV1 to TRDJ1; the D call may be TRDD2 or TRDD3 (5 bases each). The CDR3 loop spans 18 amino acids. The germline gives CDR1 TSWWSYY, CDR2 QGS. CDR3 coding DNA: TGTGCTCTTGGGAAACTTCCCCGAGGGGAGGGAGACACCGATAAACTCATCTTT. Amino acids: CALGKLPRGEGDTDKLIF.

V usage is TRDV1 and J usage is TRDJ1, with 8 bases lining up with TRDD3. This CDR3 spans 17 amino acids. V was pared by 5 bases and J by 0 bases, with 11 bases of the junction left unmatched. Germline V gene sequence: CDR1 TSWWSYY, CDR2 QGS. The CDR3 reads CALGKQGIPLHTDKLIF. CDR3 nucleotides: TGTGCTCTTGGGAAACAGGGGATACCTCTCCACACCGATAAACTCATCTTT.

The chain recombines TRDV1 with TRDJ1, with D tentatively TRDD2 (9 bases). Deletions cut 4 bases from V and 2 bases from J, with 35 bases between. CDR3 length equals 22 residues. Germline assignment: CDR1 TSWWSYY and CDR2 QGS. The CDR3 sequence is CALGVAFLHDWGALRETDKLIF. In DNA, the CDR3 is TGTGCTCTTGGGGTAGCCTTCCTACACGACTGGGGGGCCCTTAGGGAGACCGATAAACTCATCTTT.

This clone was detected a few times. The chain combines TRDV1 with TRDJ1; 13 nucleotides agree with TRDD3. Germline V CDR1 and CDR2: TSWWSYY, QGS. With 3 bases clipped from V and 3 bases from J, the junction kept 16 bases outside the gene matches. This CDR3 spans 20 amino acids. CDR3 sequence (DNA): TGTGCTCTTGGGGATCCGACTTCCTTACTGGGGGATACGATCCCCGATAAACTCATCTTT. Protein sequence: CALGDPTSLLGDTIPDKLIF.

This clone was observed a few times. The chain recombines TRDV1 with TRDJ1; 7 positions agree with TRDD2. V shed 5 bases, J shed 3 bases, and the junction held 18 bases outside the gene matches. The CDR3 runs 18 residues. Germline CDR1 is TSWWSYY and CDR2 is QGS. In DNA, the CDR3 is TGTGCTCTTGGGCTCTTCCTATCGCCCTTGCTCGGGGCCGATAAACTCATCTTT. The encoded protein is CALGLFLSPLLGADKLIF.

This clone occurred a few times. Just one base apart from a much larger clone, this may be a read error. This chain connects TRDV2 to TRDJ1; TRDD3 matches at 12 bases. Trimming took 0 bases from V and 1 from J; bases not matched to a gene: 11. The CDR3 totals 19 residues. The V gene's germline CDR1 is GEAIGNYY and CDR2 EKD. The CDR3 DNA sequence: TGTGCCTGTGACACCGGCCCATTTACTGGGGGATACTGCACCGATAAACTCATCTTT. Protein product: CACDTGPFTGGYCTDKLIF.

This sequence joins TRDV1 and TRDJ1; 12 bases map to TRDD3. The CDR3 spans 22 residues. Germline assignment: CDR1 TSWWSYY and CDR2 QGS. The junction had 29 bases not matched to a gene; V was cut back by 5 bases and J by 7 bases. The CDR3 here is CALGNPVVRPLLTGGYSSKLIF. Here the CDR3 DNA reads TGTGCTCTTGGGAACCCCGTGGTGAGGCCCCTACTGACTGGGGGATACAGCAGTAAACTCATCTTT.

This clone has a handful of counts. The rearrangement links TRDV1 to TRDJ1, with a weak D call TRDD3 (5 bases). The CDR3 consists of 21 residues. Germline CDR1 and CDR2: TSWWSYY and QGS. The V and J ends lost 2 bases and 0 bases respectively, with 28 bases between them. This CDR3 reads CALGELVTNTIFGGYTDKLIF. The CDR3 DNA sequence: TGTGCTCTTGGGGAATTGGTTACTAATACGATATTCGGGGGCTACACCGATAAACTCATCTTT.

This clone has only a few counts. The rearrangement joins TRDV1 to TRDJ1; maybe TRDD2 (6 bases). Trimming cost V 3 bases and J 2 bases, with 16 bases left between them. The germline V gene encodes CDR1 TSWWSYY and CDR2 QGS. This CDR3 has 16 residues. As DNA, the CDR3 is TGTGCTCTTGGGGACCTTCCCGGGGGCCCTACCGATAAACTCATCTTT. Protein: CALGDLPGGPTDKLIF.

V usage is TRDV1 and J usage is TRDJ1; the D is unclear. The V gene's germline CDR1 is TSWWSYY and CDR2 QGS. V was pared by 3 bases and J by 0 bases, with 14 bases between. This CDR3 comprises 16 residues. This CDR3 reads CALGDLSRGDTDKLIF. As DNA, the CDR3 is TGTGCTCTTGGGGACCTTTCCCGGGGTGACACCGATAAACTCATCTTT.

V and J are TRDV2 and TRDJ1; 11 nucleotides line up with TRDD3. This CDR3 spans 17 amino acids. Per germline, CDR1 GEAIGNYY and CDR2 EKD. The ends lost 0 bases at V and 3 bases at J; junction bases unmatched: 8. The CDR3 protein is CACDTVYGGYAADKLIF. DNA of the CDR3: TGTGCCTGTGACACCGTTTATGGGGGATACGCGGCCGATAAACTCATCTTT.

The genes are TRDV1 and TRDJ1; maybe TRDD3 (6 bases). This CDR3 is 21 amino acids long. Per germline, CDR1 TSWWSYY and CDR2 QGS. Trimming left V 4 bases short and J 2 bases short, with 32 bases between. This chain's CDR3 is CALGALFRQRAGVPGTDKLIF. The CDR3 coding sequence is TGTGCTCTTGGGGCTCTCTTCCGACAGAGGGCTGGGGTCCCGGGTACCGATAAACTCATCTTT.

The genes are TRDV1 and TRDJ1; D is ambiguous. The CDR3 contains 16 residues. Trimming cost V 2 bases and J 3 bases, with 16 bases left between them. CDR1 is TSWWSYY and CDR2 is QGS in the germline V gene. The CDR3 DNA reads TGTGCTCTTGGGGAAGAGAGAGCCGGTCAAGCCGATAAACTCATCTTT. It translates to CALGEERAGQADKLIF.

The chain combines TRDV1 with TRDJ1, with 10 bases that match TRDD3. J lost 0 bases, V lost 2 bases, and 18 bases had no gene match. The CDR3 loop spans 21 amino acids. Looked up from germline, CDR1 is TSWWSYY and CDR2 is QGS. The CDR3: CALGEGPRDTGGFSYTDKLIF. CDR3 nucleotide sequence: TGTGCTCTTGGGGAAGGACCCCGAGACACTGGGGGATTCTCCTACACCGATAAACTCATCTTT.

This clone showed up just a few times. The chain employs TRDV1 and TRDJ1; TRDD3 matches 13 bases. Germline CDR1 reads TSWWSYY; CDR2 reads QGS. V shed 5 bases and J 4 bases; nucleotides not matched to a gene: 19. The CDR3 is made up of 20 amino acids. CDR3 protein: CALGSPSSEVLGDTGDKLIF. The CDR3 DNA follows: TGTGCTCTTGGGTCACCTTCCTCAGAAGTACTGGGGGATACGGGCGATAAACTCATCTTT.

This chain joins TRDV1 and TRDJ1, with 9 bases that match TRDD3. The germline CDR1 and CDR2 sequences are TSWWSYY and QGS. The CDR3 covers 25 residues. With 4 bases clipped from V and 0 bases from J, the junction kept 33 bases outside the gene matches. DNA for the CDR3: TGTGCTCTTGGGGCCCTCTACTCAAGGCCTACACAATTACCTGGGGGATCCCGGTACACCGATAAACTCATCTTT. As protein: CALGALYSRPTQLPGGSRYTDKLIF.

This clone was picked up a small number of times. This chain links TRDV1 with TRDJ1; TRDD3 aligns across 7 bases. The trim removed 2 bases at V and 0 bases at J, leaving 24 bases unmatched. This CDR3 has 22 amino acids. CDR1 is TSWWSYY, CDR2 QGS, per germline. CDR3: CALGECRLLMNWGSPYTDKLIF. The CDR3 bases are TGTGCTCTTGGGGAATGTCGCCTACTAATGAACTGGGGCAGCCCGTACACCGATAAACTCATCTTT.

The genes are TRDV1 and TRDJ1; D is ambiguous. The germline V gene encodes CDR1 TSWWSYY and CDR2 QGS. The CDR3 consists of 15 residues. Trimming shortened V by 0 bases and J by 8 bases, and 16 bases separated the two germline ends. As DNA, the CDR3 is TGTGCTCTTGGGGAACTATTCGAGTCCTGGCAAAAACTCATCTTT. Protein sequence: CALGELFESWQKLIF.

This clone was detected only a few times. The rearrangement links TRDV1 to TRDJ1; D unclear. CDR1 TSWWSYY and CDR2 QGS come from the germline V gene. The CDR3 is 19 residues long. The V end lost 3 bases, the J end lost 1 base, and 24 bases lay between the germline ends. The CDR3 DNA follows: TGTGCTCTTGGGGACCCTCCGACCGGTACCGTCGAGACCACCGATAAACTCATCTTT. Amino acid sequence: CALGDPPTGTVETTDKLIF.

The chain joins TRDV1 to TRDJ1, with TRDD3 identical over 11 bases. This CDR3 region has 21 residues. The V and J ends lost 1 base and 0 bases, in that order; junction bases with no gene match: 16. The germline V gene encodes CDR1 TSWWSYY and CDR2 QGS. For the CDR3, the DNA is TGTGCTCTTGGGGAACCGTTGGCTTACTGGGGGATAATGGAGTACACCGATAAACTCATCTTT. It encodes CALGEPLAYWGIMEYTDKLIF.

This clone was found a few times. This sequence joins TRDV1 and TRDJ1; D possibly uses TRDD2 or TRDD3 (7 bases each). Trimming took off 1 base at V and 3 bases at J, with 36 bases between the two ends. Germline V gene sequence: CDR1 TSWWSYY, CDR2 QGS. The CDR3 is 23 residues long. The CDR3 nucleotides read TGTGCTCTTGGGGAACGTCCTTCGGTGTCATTCCTACACAGGATACGGTTGTCCGATAAACTCATCTTT. It encodes CALGERPSVSFLHRIRLSDKLIF.

This clone was counted a few times. This sequence joins TRDV1 and TRDJ1, with 12 bases matching TRDD3. Germline values: CDR1 TSWWSYY, CDR2 QGS. The CDR3 is made up of 21 amino acids. Germline trimming cut 0 bases from V and 1 base from J; bases unmatched to any gene: 15. Here the CDR3 DNA reads TGTGCTCTTGGGGAACTTCCCGTTACTGGGGGATACCCACAGAGCACCGATAAACTCATCTTT. Its protein product is CALGELPVTGGYPQSTDKLIF.

This clone was seen a handful of times. The chain links TRDV1 to TRDJ1; the match to TRDD3 covers 10 bases. Trimming removed 4 bases from V and 2 bases from J; junction bases left unmatched: 19. The CDR3 runs 20 residues. Germline V gene lookup returns CDR1 TSWWSYY and CDR2 QGS. The CDR3 coding sequence is TGTGCTCTTGGGGCCCTATCTTCTGACCTCGTACTGGGGGATACCGATAAACTCATCTTT. Encoded protein: CALGALSSDLVLGDTDKLIF.

The table lists this clone with a few counts. The genes are TRDV1 and TRDJ1, with 12 positions matching TRDD3. CDR1 and CDR2 (germline): TSWWSYY, QGS. The trim removed 2 bases at V and 2 bases at J, leaving 18 bases unmatched. The CDR3 is 21 residues long. In DNA, the CDR3 is TGTGCTCTTGGGGAATCCAGGCTACTGGGGGATACTAAACAAGAGACCGATAAACTCATCTTT. Encoded protein: CALGESRLLGDTKQETDKLIF.

This chain joins TRDV1 and TRDJ1; 13 bases are shared with TRDD3. Germline V gene sequence: CDR1 TSWWSYY, CDR2 QGS. The CDR3 is 22 residues long. After removal of 2 bases from V and 0 bases from J, the junction contained 18 bases not matched to a gene. CDR3 DNA sequence: TGTGCTCTTGGGGAAAACACCCCAGAATCCACTGGGGGATACGCGTACACCGATAAACTCATCTTT. It codes for CALGENTPESTGGYAYTDKLIF.

The chain couples TRDV1 to TRDJ1; 7 bases align to TRDD3. The germline gives CDR1 TSWWSYY, CDR2 QGS. The J segment lost 0 bases and the V segment lost 1 base, leaving 17 bases of the junction unmatched. The CDR3 spans 20 residues. The CDR3 spells CALGERLLVLGSRDTDKLIF. The CDR3, as DNA: TGTGCTCTTGGGGAACGTCTCCTCGTACTGGGGAGCCGGGACACCGATAAACTCATCTTT.

The chain links TRDV1 to TRDJ1; 8 nucleotides line up with TRDD3. CDR1 and CDR2 (germline): TSWWSYY, QGS. The CDR3 spans 18 residues. Trimming removed 0 bases from V and 0 bases from J; junction bases left unmatched: 9. DNA of the CDR3: TGTGCTCTTGGGGAACTAAAGAAGTCACTGGGGGACACCGATAAACTCATCTTT. As protein: CALGELKKSLGDTDKLIF.